The next 26 T cell receptor beta chains were all read from a single sample in a study of blood T cell repertoires in COVID-19. Sequencing used immunoSEQ multiplex PCR; TCRdb keeps in-frame clones, though not all of them. Among about 82,000 clones listed, 83% were seen once. Source material: peripheral blood. The receptor set was obtained from a woman aged 55 to 70 with acute or convalescent COVID-19.

J is TRBJ2-1 and V is TRBV11-2; maybe TRBD1 (6 bases). Trimming removed 2 bases at V and 0 bases at J, with 17 bases between. CDR3 length: 18 amino acids. Per germline, CDR1 SGHAT and CDR2 FQNNGV. The CDR3 region has the DNA TGTGCCAGCAGCTTAAAGGGGGTAATAGGAATCTCCTACAATGAGCAGTTCTTC. Amino acids: CASSLKGVIGISYNEQFF.

The J gene is TRBJ2-7, the V gene TRBV5-6, with 7 nucleotides matching TRBD1. Looked up from germline, CDR1 is SGHDT and CDR2 is YYEEEE. The CDR3 totals 14 residues. The trim removed 2 bases at V and 6 bases at J, leaving 8 bases unmatched. CDR3 in DNA: TGTGCCAGCAGCTTTCCCGGACAGGACCGCGAGCAGTACTTC. Its protein is CASSFPGQDREQYF.

This chain connects TRBV6-2 or TRBV6-3 to TRBJ2-2; possible D gene TRBD2, 5 bases. The germline CDR1 and CDR2 sequences are MNHEY and SVGEGT. V lost 5 bases and J 5 bases, leaving 9 bases between the germline ends. This CDR3 contains 13 residues. The chain's CDR3 is CASSHPGTGELFF. CDR3 sequence (DNA): TGTGCCAGCAGTCATCCGGGGACCGGGGAGCTGTTTTTT.

The chain is built from TRBV7-2 and TRBJ1-1; TRBD1 might be the D (6 bases). The CDR3 consists of 16 residues. V lost 4 bases, J lost 5 bases, and 20 bases lay in between. CDR1 SGHTA and CDR2 FQGNSA come from the germline V gene. CDR3 in amino acids: CASSWGGAGTPTEAFF. The CDR3 bases are TGTGCCAGCAGCTGGGGAGGGGCGGGGACACCGACTGAAGCTTTCTTT.

This chain links TRBV30 with TRBJ1-2, with D possibly matching TRBD1 (6 bases). This CDR3 spans 17 amino acids. Germline CDR1 and CDR2: GTSNPN and SVGIG (reference sequence). V lost 3 bases, J lost 0 bases, and 20 bases lay in between. The DNA of the CDR3 is TGTGCCTGGAGGAGGCCCCCCCACAGGGCCGCTAACTATGGCTACACCTTC. It codes for CAWRRPPHRAANYGYTF.

With respect to this clone: One end of the junction varies from germline; a read error may be responsible. This chain links TRBV7-8 with TRBJ2-5; TRBD1 matches 10 bases. Per the germline V gene, CDR1 is SGHVS and CDR2 is FQNEAQ. The CDR3 runs to 17 residues. The CDR3, as DNA: TGTGCCAGCAGCCTAGCCCTCGACAGGGGGCGTCTTGCAACCCAGTACTTC. Its protein is CASSLALDRGRLATQYF.

V gene TRBV5-1 combines with J gene TRBJ1-2; 7 bases are shared with TRBD1. CDR1 SGHRS and CDR2 YFSETQ come from the germline V gene. This CDR3 has 13 amino acids. J was trimmed by 4 bases and V by 3 bases; bases with no gene match: 3. In DNA, the CDR3 is TGCGCCAGCAGCTGGGGACAGTCCTATGGCTACACCTTC. This translates into CASSWGQSYGYTF. Full variable domain (outside the CDR3, taken from reference TRBV5-1 and TRBJ1-2): KAGVTQTPRYLIKTRGQQVTLSCSPISGHRSVSWYQQTPGQGLQFLFEYFSETQRNKGNFPGRFSGRQFSNSRSEMNVSTLELGDSALYLCASSWGQSYGYTFGSGTRLTVV.

The chain employs TRBV6-5 and TRBJ1-5, with D maybe TRBD1 (6 bases). V was shortened by 4 bases and J by 5 bases, with 9 bases between the two germline ends. Germline V gives CDR1 MNHEY, CDR2 SVGAGI. The CDR3 totals 13 residues. CDR3 nucleotide sequence: TGTGCCAGCAGTTTACAGGGTCATCAGCCCCAGCATTTT. Protein: CASSLQGHQPQHF.

This clone was observed once. The genes are TRBV5-8 and TRBJ1-2; D is perhaps TRBD1 (5 bases). V was shortened by 4 bases and J by 8 bases, with 21 bases between the two germline ends. The CDR3 sequence is 15 residues long. Germline values: CDR1 SGHTS, CDR2 YDEGEE. For the CDR3, the DNA is TGTGCCAGCAGCCCCCGCGGAGGGGATGGCGGAGGCTACACCTTC. It specifies CASSPRGGDGGGYTF.

This clone was picked up a small number of times. This chain uses TRBV27 with TRBJ1-5, with TRBD1 identical over 7 bases. The CDR3 length is 14 residues. V dropped 1 base and J dropped 5; count of bases not matched to a gene: 2. Per germline, CDR1 MNHEY and CDR2 SMNVEV (reference sequence). CDR3 in DNA: TGTGCCAGCAGTTTATACAGGGGCGATCAGCCCCAGCATTTT. Protein product: CASSLYRGDQPQHF.

The V call is TRBV6-5, the J call TRBJ2-5; 10 nucleotides match TRBD2. The CDR3 totals 15 residues. Germline trimming cut 5 bases from V and 4 bases from J; bases unmatched to any gene: 7. Germline-derived CDR1 and CDR2 are MNHEY and SVGAGI. CDR3 DNA: TGTGCCAGCAGTCACAGCGGGGGGGCCGCAGAGACCCAGTACTTC. The encoded protein is CASSHSGGAAETQYF.

The CDR3 DNA reads as TGCGCCAGCAGCTTGGACAGGGGGAATGGCTACACCTTC. Its protein product is CASSLDRGNGYTF. The chain couples TRBV5-1 to TRBJ1-2; 8 positions agree with TRBD1. V gave up 0 bases and J gave up 6 bases; unmatched junction bases: 1. The CDR3 length is 13 residues. Germline V gene lookup returns CDR1 SGHRS and CDR2 YFSETQ.

As DNA, the CDR3 is TGTGCCAGCAGTCCCCGCGGAGGGACGAACACTGAAGCTTTCTTT. Translating it yields CASSPRGGTNTEAFF. The genes are TRBV6-6 and TRBJ1-1, with D possibly matching TRBD1 (5 bases). The V gene lost 5 bases and the J gene lost 1 base, with 14 bases spanning the gap. CDR3 length: 15 amino acids. Germline-derived CDR1 and CDR2 are MNHNY and SVGAGI (reference sequence).

This chain links TRBV27 with TRBJ1-2, with D unclear. The CDR3 sequence is 11 residues long. Germline lookup yields CDR1 MNHEY and CDR2 SMNVEV (reference sequence). V lost 8 bases and J 4 bases, leaving 8 bases between the germline ends. The CDR3 loop is CASGSFYGYTF. For the CDR3, the DNA is TGTGCCAGCGGTTCCTTCTATGGCTACACCTTC.

Only a few counts were recorded for this clone. This chain links TRBV25-1 with TRBJ2-7; D remains ambiguous. Germline loops: CDR1 MGHDK, CDR2 SYGVNS. V dropped 5 bases and J dropped 3 bases, with 11 bases sitting between them. This CDR3 has 13 amino acids. The CDR3 sequence: CASSSAGFYEQYF. CDR3 coding DNA: TGTGCCAGCAGTTCGGCAGGATTCTACGAGCAGTACTTC.

By sample fraction, this clone is medium-sized. The rearrangement uses TRBV9 and TRBJ1-2; D not resolved. Trimming left V 0 bases short and J 4 bases short, with 10 bases between. Germline V gene data show CDR1 as SGDLS and CDR2 as YYNGEE. The CDR3 length is 14 residues. The CDR3 loop reads CASSVALDTYGYTF. In nucleotides, the CDR3 is TGTGCCAGCAGCGTAGCTCTTGACACCTATGGCTACACCTTC. Complete variable domain (other parts from reference TRBV9 and TRBJ1-2): DSGVTQTPKHLITATGQRVTLRCSPRSGDLSVYWYQQSLDQGLQFLIQYYNGEERAKGNILERFSAQQFPDLHSELNLSSLELGDSALYFCASSVALDTYGYTFGSGTRLTVV.

The chain is built from TRBV10-3 and TRBJ2-7; TRBD1 aligns across 7 bases. The CDR3 has 13 residues. Germline V gives CDR1 ENHRY, CDR2 SYGVKD. Trimming cost V 7 bases and J 0 bases; bases outside gene matches: 3. The CDR3 DNA reads as TGTGCCATCACCCGGGACAGCTCCTACGAGCAGTACTTC. Its protein product is CAITRDSSYEQYF.

This clone was found a few times. The chain links TRBV9 to TRBJ1-1, with TRBD1 as a possible D gene (5 bases). Germline lookup yields CDR1 SGDLS and CDR2 YYNGEE. V was pared by 3 bases and J by 5 bases, with 17 bases between. The CDR3 contains 15 residues. The CDR3 region is CASSGIGGERTEAFF. CDR3 DNA sequence: TGTGCCAGCAGCGGAATCGGGGGAGAACGGACTGAAGCTTTCTTT. Based on the CDR3 plus reference TRBV9 and TRBJ1-1, the full variable domain is DSGVTQTPKHLITATGQRVTLRCSPRSGDLSVYWYQQSLDQGLQFLIQYYNGEERAKGNILERFSAQQFPDLHSELNLSSLELGDSALYFCASSGIGGERTEAFFGQGTRLTVV.

This clone was detected a few times. The rearrangement joins TRBV15 to TRBJ1-1; 8 nucleotides match TRBD1. This CDR3 region has 14 residues. Germline lookup yields CDR1 LNHNV and CDR2 YYDKDF (reference sequence). V lost 8 bases, J lost 2 bases, and 7 bases stayed unmatched. The chain's CDR3 is CATEDRAGNTEAFF. Written as DNA, the CDR3 is TGTGCCACCGAGGACAGGGCGGGAAACACTGAAGCTTTCTTT.

This clone was found a few times. The chain employs TRBV12-3 or TRBV12-4 and TRBJ1-2, with a possible D match to TRBD1 (5 bases). The length of the CDR3 is 13 residues. Trimming shortened V by 6 bases and J by 4 bases, and 12 bases separated the two germline ends. The chain's CDR3 is CASSRGQTYGYTF. In DNA form, the CDR3 reads TGTGCCAGCAGCAGAGGACAAACCTATGGCTACACCTTC.

This clone was found once. This chain links TRBV11-2 with TRBJ2-1, with TRBD2 matching 7 bases. With 5 bases clipped from V and 1 base from J, the junction kept 14 bases outside the gene matches. The CDR3 is 18 amino acids. The germline V gene encodes CDR1 SGHAT and CDR2 FQNNGV. The CDR3 region is CASSLTQREAASYNEQFF. The DNA of the CDR3 is TGTGCCAGCAGCCTCACCCAACGGGAGGCCGCTTCCTACAATGAGCAGTTCTTC.

The chain's CDR3 is CAISEMTVTHGYTF. The DNA of the CDR3 is TGTGCCATCAGTGAGATGACAGTAACCCATGGCTACACCTTC. The genes are TRBV10-3 and TRBJ1-2; D may be TRBD1 (5 bases). V was shortened by 2 bases and J by 6 bases, with 13 bases between the two germline ends. Germline loops: CDR1 ENHRY, CDR2 SYGVKD. The CDR3 loop spans 14 amino acids.

The chain links TRBV3-1 (or the pseudogene TRBV3-2) to TRBJ1-1, with D unclear. Per the germline V gene, CDR1 is LGHDT and CDR2 is YNNKEL (reference sequence). CDR3 length: 13 residues. V was trimmed by 4 bases and J by 2 bases, leaving 8 bases between them. CDR3 DNA: TGTGCCAGCAGCCGGGCCACTAACACTGAAGCTTTCTTT. Amino acid sequence: CASSRATNTEAFF.

This chain links TRBV5-1 with TRBJ2-2; 11 bases line up with TRBD2. Germline CDR1 is SGHRS and CDR2 is YFSETQ. CDR3 length equals 14 residues. After removal of 8 bases from V and 6 bases from J, the junction contained 6 bases not matched to a gene. The CDR3 loop is CASNPGLAAGELFF. In nucleotides, the CDR3 is TGCGCCAGTAACCCGGGACTAGCGGCCGGGGAGCTGTTTTTT.

The V and J genes are TRBV11-3 and TRBJ1-2; no clear D. CDR3 length: 17 residues. Germline CDR1 and CDR2: SGHNT and YENEEA. V dropped 7 bases and J dropped 3 bases, with 24 bases sitting between them. CDR3 in amino acids: CASTESGSGPSDYGYTF. DNA of the CDR3: TGTGCCAGCACCGAATCCGGGTCTGGCCCGAGCGACTATGGCTACACCTTC. The variable domain in full, with the rest retrieved from reference TRBV11-3 and TRBJ1-2, is EAGVVQSPRYKIIEKKQPVAFWCNPISGHNTLYWYLQNLGQGPELLIRYENEEAVDDSQLPKDRFSAERLKGVDSTLKIQPAELGDSAVYLCASTESGSGPSDYGYTFGSGTRLTVV.

This chain joins TRBV6-1 and TRBJ2-3; D is uncertain. Germline-derived CDR1 and CDR2 are MNHNS and SASEGT. The CDR3 length is 11 residues. The V end lost 3 bases, the J end lost 6 bases, and 4 bases lay between the germline ends. CDR3 in DNA: TGTGCCAGCAGTGAGAGGGATACGCAGTATTTT. Amino acids: CASSERDTQYF.